This T cell receptor (beta chain) was retrieved from a study of CD8+ T cells in alopecia areata. This clone has more than one count but fewer than ten. RNA, once extracted, was reverse transcribed into cDNA for use as the sequencing template. The data were produced by immunoSEQ multiplex PCR, yet TCRdb's version contains in-frame clones alone and is incomplete. The sample holds about 30,000 clones, 62% seen once. Germline V CDR1 and CDR2: DFQATT, SNEGSKA (reference sequence). Trimming pared 6 bases from V and 5 bases from J, leaving 10 bases between. The CDR3 extends over 11 amino acids. The rearrangement joins TRBV20-1 to TRBJ2-5; D is undetermined. This clonotype was obtained from a human donor with alopecia areata. What was sequenced was NKG2D-high CD8+ T cells sorted from blood. Here the CDR3 reads CSAKGWETQYF. The CDR3 DNA reads TGCAGTGCGAAAGGTTGGGAGACCCAGTACTTC.